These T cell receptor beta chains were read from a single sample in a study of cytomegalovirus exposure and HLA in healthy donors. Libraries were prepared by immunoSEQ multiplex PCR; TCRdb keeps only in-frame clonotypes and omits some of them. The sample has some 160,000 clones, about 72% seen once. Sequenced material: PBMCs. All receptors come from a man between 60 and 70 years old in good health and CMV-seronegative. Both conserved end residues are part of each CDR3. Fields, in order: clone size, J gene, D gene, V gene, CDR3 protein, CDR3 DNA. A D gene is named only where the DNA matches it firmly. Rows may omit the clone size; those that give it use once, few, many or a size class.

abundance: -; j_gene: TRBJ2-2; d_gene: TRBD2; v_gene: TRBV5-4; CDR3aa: CASSLEREDTGELFF; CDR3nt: TGTGCCAGCAGCTTGGAGCGGGAGGACACCGGGGAGCTGTTTTTT
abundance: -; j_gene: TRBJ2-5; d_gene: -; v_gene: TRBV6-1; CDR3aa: CASLKTGRQETQYF; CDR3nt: TGTGCCAGCCTTAAGACAGGGAGGCAAGAGACCCAGTACTTC
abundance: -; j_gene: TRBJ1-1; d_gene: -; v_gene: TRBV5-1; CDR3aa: CASSFEEIGEAFF; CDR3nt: TGCGCCAGCAGCTTTGAGGAGATCGGGGAAGCTTTCTTT
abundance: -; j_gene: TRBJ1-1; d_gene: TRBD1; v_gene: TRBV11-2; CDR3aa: CASSFGTGPTEAFF; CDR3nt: TGTGCCAGCAGCTTCGGGACAGGGCCCACTGAAGCTTTCTTT
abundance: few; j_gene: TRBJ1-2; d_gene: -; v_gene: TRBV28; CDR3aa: CASSLLGAGYTF; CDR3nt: TGTGCCAGCAGTCTGCTGGGGGCTGGCTACACCTTC
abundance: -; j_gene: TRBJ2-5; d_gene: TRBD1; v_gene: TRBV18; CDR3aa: CASSPRKTGVETQYF; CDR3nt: TGTGCCAGCTCACCACGGAAAACAGGGGTAGAGACCCAGTACTTC
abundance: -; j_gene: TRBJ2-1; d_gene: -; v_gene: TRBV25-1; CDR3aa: CASSPLYNEQFF; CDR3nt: TGTGCCAGCAGTCCACTTTACAATGAGCAGTTCTTC
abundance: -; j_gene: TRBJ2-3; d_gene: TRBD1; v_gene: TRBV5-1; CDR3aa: CASSSTGGGMTDTQYF; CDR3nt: TGCGCCAGCAGCTCGACAGGGGGCGGCATGACAGATACGCAGTATTTT
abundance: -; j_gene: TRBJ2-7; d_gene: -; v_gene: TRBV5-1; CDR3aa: CASSLASSYEQYF; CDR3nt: TGCGCCAGCAGCTTGGCCTCGTCCTACGAGCAGTACTTC
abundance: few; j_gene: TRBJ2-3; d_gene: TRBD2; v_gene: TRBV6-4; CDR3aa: CASSLQRGSTDTQYF; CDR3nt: TGTGCCAGCAGTTTACAGCGGGGGAGCACAGATACGCAGTATTTT
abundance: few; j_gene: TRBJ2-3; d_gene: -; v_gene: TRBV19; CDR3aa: CASSIGLAADTQYF; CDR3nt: TGTGCCAGTAGTATCGGCCTAGCTGCAGATACGCAGTATTTT
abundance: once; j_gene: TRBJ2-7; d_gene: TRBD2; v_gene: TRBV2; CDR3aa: CASSVTGGRAVDEQYF; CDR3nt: TGTGCCAGCAGTGTAACGGGCGGGAGGGCCGTGGACGAGCAGTACTTC
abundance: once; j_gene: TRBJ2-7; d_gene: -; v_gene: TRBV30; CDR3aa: CAWSPRTGDEQYF; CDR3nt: TGTGCCTGGAGTCCACGGACGGGGGACGAGCAGTACTTC
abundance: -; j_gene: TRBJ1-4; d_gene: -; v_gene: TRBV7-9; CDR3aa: CASSLAADNEKLFF; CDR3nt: TGTGCCAGCAGCTTAGCGGCTGATAATGAAAAACTGTTTTTT